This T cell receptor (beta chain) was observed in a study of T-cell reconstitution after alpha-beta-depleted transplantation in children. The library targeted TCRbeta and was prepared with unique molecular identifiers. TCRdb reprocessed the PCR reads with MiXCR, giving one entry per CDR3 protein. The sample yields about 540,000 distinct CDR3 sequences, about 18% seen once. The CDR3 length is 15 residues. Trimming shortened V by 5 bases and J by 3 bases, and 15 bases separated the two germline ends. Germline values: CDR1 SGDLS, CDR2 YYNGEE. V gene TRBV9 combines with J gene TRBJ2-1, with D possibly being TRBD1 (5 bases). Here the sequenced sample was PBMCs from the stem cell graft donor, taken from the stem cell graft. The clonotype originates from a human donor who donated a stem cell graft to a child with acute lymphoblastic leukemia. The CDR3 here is CASSIRGDSYNEQFF. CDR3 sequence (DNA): TGTGCCAGCAGTATAAGAGGCGACAGCTACAATGAGCAGTTCTTC.